The rows below give T cell receptor beta chains drawn from one sample of a study of beta chain features in type 1 diabetes. TCRdb keeps only in-frame clones here, not all; method: immunoSEQ multiplex PCR. The data show around 500,000 clones, roughly 31% seen once. The source material was naive CD4+ T cells from blood. These receptors were collected from a man younger than 35 in good health. CDR3s include the opening cysteine and the closing phenylalanine or tryptophan. Each record gives: V gene, clone size, D gene, J gene, CDR3 protein, CDR3 DNA. A D gene is named only where the DNA matches it firmly. Size tells how often a clone was seen (once, few, many) or the class of an expanded clone, and some rows leave it out.

V: TRBV29-1; size: NA; D: NA; J: TRBJ2-7; CDR3: CSVVEDRTPTYEQYF; DNA: TGCAGCGTTGTTGAAGACCGGACACCGACCTACGAGCAGTACTTC
V: TRBV7-9; size: few; D: NA; J: TRBJ2-5; CDR3: CASTAKDQETQYF; DNA: TGTGCCAGCACCGCAAAGGACCAAGAGACCCAGTACTTC
V: TRBV7-9; size: few; D: NA; J: TRBJ1-2; CDR3: CASSQDPNYGYTF; DNA: TGTGCCAGCAGCCAGGATCCCAACTATGGCTACACCTTC
V: TRBV30; size: few; D: TRBD2; J: TRBJ2-2; CDR3: CALTSGTNTGELFF; DNA: TGTGCCTTAACTAGCGGTACGAACACCGGGGAGCTGTTTTTT
V: TRBV6-5; size: NA; D: TRBD1; J: TRBJ1-2; CDR3: CASRGTGGGYGYTF; DNA: TGTGCCAGCAGGGGGACAGGGGGCGGCTATGGCTACACCTTC
V: TRBV4-1; size: NA; D: NA; J: TRBJ2-3; CDR3: CASSQGPVWNTQYF; DNA: TGCGCCAGCAGCCAAGGCCCCGTTTGGAATACGCAGTATTTT
V: TRBV7-8; size: NA; D: NA; J: TRBJ2-5; CDR3: CASSPSRGQETQYF; DNA: TGTGCCAGCAGCCCCAGCAGGGGTCAAGAGACCCAGTACTTC
V: TRBV18; size: NA; D: NA; J: TRBJ2-5; CDR3: CASSPPYSQETQYF; DNA: TGTGCCAGCTCACCACCGTACAGCCAAGAGACCCAGTACTTC
V: TRBV7-9; size: NA; D: TRBD1; J: TRBJ1-5; CDR3: CASSGTGVVQPQHF; DNA: TGTGCCAGCAGCGGGACAGGGGTGGTTCAGCCCCAGCATTTT
V: TRBV7-8; size: few; D: NA; J: TRBJ1-2; CDR3: CASSLEALYGYTF; DNA: TGTGCCAGCAGCTTAGAGGCCCTATATGGCTACACCTTC
V: TRBV27; size: NA; D: NA; J: TRBJ1-2; CDR3: CASSFLTGNYGYTF; DNA: TGTGCCAGCAGTTTCCTCACAGGGAACTATGGCTACACCTTC
V: TRBV29-1; size: few; D: NA; J: TRBJ1-2; CDR3: CSAGGQGNYGYTF; DNA: TGCAGCGCCGGAGGGCAGGGTAACTATGGCTACACCTTC
V: TRBV29-1; size: NA; D: NA; J: TRBJ2-7; CDR3: CSVLLGTYSYEQYF; DNA: TGCAGCGTCCTGCTAGGCACCTACTCCTACGAGCAGTACTTC
V: TRBV19; size: NA; D: NA; J: TRBJ2-4; CDR3: CASSDSTKKAKNIQYF; DNA: TGTGCCAGTAGTGACAGCACCAAAAAAGCCAAAAACATTCAGTACTTC
V: TRBV6-1; size: few; D: NA; J: TRBJ2-6; CDR3: CASIEGILRANVLTF; DNA: TGTGCCAGCATCGAGGGGATCCTTCGGGCCAACGTCCTGACTTTC
V: TRBV7-2; size: few; D: NA; J: TRBJ1-1; CDR3: CASSLASGNTEAFF; DNA: TGTGCCAGCAGCTTAGCATCAGGGAACACTGAAGCTTTCTTT
V: TRBV30; size: few; D: NA; J: TRBJ2-3; CDR3: CAWTYTDTQYF; DNA: TGTGCCTGGACCTACACAGATACGCAGTATTTT
V: TRBV13; size: NA; D: NA; J: TRBJ2-1; CDR3: CASSFPKRTNEQFF; DNA: TGTGCCAGCAGCTTCCCTAAGCGAACCAATGAGCAGTTCTTC
V: TRBV29-1; size: few; D: NA; J: TRBJ1-4; CDR3: CSVAKGATNEKLFF; DNA: TGCAGCGTTGCAAAGGGGGCAACTAATGAAAAACTGTTTTTT
V: TRBV10-3; size: few; D: NA; J: TRBJ2-5; CDR3: CAISESTGTSVGTQYF; DNA: TGTGCCATCAGTGAGTCCACCGGGACCTCGGTGGGGACCCAGTACTTC
V: TRBV25-1; size: NA; D: NA; J: TRBJ2-1; CDR3: CASRGDGYSYNEQFF; DNA: TGTGCCAGCAGGGGGGACGGATACTCCTACAATGAGCAGTTCTTC
V: TRBV9; size: NA; D: TRBD2; J: TRBJ2-1; CDR3: CASSASAEGTSGRAYEQFF; DNA: TGTGCCAGCAGCGCTTCTGCCGAGGGGACTAGCGGGAGGGCATATGAGCAGTTCTTC
V: TRBV20-1; size: NA; D: NA; J: TRBJ2-1; CDR3: CSAQDYNEQFF; DNA: TGCAGTGCTCAGGACTACAATGAGCAGTTCTTC
V: TRBV2; size: few; D: NA; J: TRBJ2-1; CDR3: CASSERRGNEQFF; DNA: TGTGCCAGCAGTGAGCGAAGGGGGAATGAGCAGTTCTTC
V: TRBV4-1; size: NA; D: NA; J: TRBJ1-1; CDR3: CASSQIPSTEAFF; DNA: TGCGCCAGCAGCCAAATTCCGTCCACTGAAGCTTTCTTT